These 26 T cell receptor beta chains were sequenced from one sample in a study of PD-L1 blockade in urothelial cancer. The method was immunoSEQ multiplex PCR; TCRdb's version includes in-frame clones alone and lacks a portion of them. In the table there are around 47,000 clones, about four fifths of which are singletons. Time point meaning: peripheral blood 6 weeks after treatment start. The sample in question was PBMCs, obtained around atezolizumab (anti-PD-L1) treatment. Every receptor here comes from a man between 60 and 75 years old with urothelial cancer.

The rearrangement uses TRBV28 and TRBJ1-1, with 10 bases fitting TRBD1. The CDR3 covers 16 residues. Germline CDR1 MDHEN, CDR2 SYDVKM. V dropped 3 bases and J dropped 0; count of bases not matched to a gene: 4. CDR3 protein: CASSLAGQGMNTEAFF. Written as DNA, the CDR3 is TGTGCCAGCAGTTTGGCGGGACAGGGGATGAACACTGAAGCTTTCTTT. The full variable domain, completed using reference TRBV28 and TRBJ1-1, is DVKVTQSSRYLVKRTGEKVFLECVQDMDHENMFWYRQDPGLGLRLIYFSYDVKMKEKGDIPEGYSVSREKKERFSLILESASTNQTSMYLCASSLAGQGMNTEAFFGQGTRLTVV.

J is TRBJ1-5 and V is TRBV19; 9 positions agree with TRBD1. CDR1 and CDR2 (germline): LNHDA, SQIVND (reference sequence). This CDR3 is built from 17 residues. The V gene end was trimmed by 6 bases and the J gene end by 0 bases; junction bases not matched to a gene: 9. The CDR3 bases are TGTGCCAGTAGGCCGGGACAGGGACAGTATAGCAATCAGCCCCAGCATTTT. Translating gives CASRPGQGQYSNQPQHF.

J is TRBJ2-1 and V is TRBV19; D remains ambiguous. The CDR3 spans 13 residues. The ends were cut back, 3 bases at V and 5 bases at J, with 8 bases in the middle. CDR1 is LNHDA and CDR2 is SQIVND in the germline V gene (reference sequence). The CDR3 region is CASSIGRNNEQFF. CDR3 in DNA: TGTGCCAGTAGTATTGGCAGAAACAATGAGCAGTTCTTC.

The CDR3 is CASSLSYTDTQYF. CDR3 in DNA: TGTGCCAGCAGCTTATCCTACACAGATACGCAGTATTTT. The V and J genes are TRBV7-9 and TRBJ2-3; D remains ambiguous. The CDR3 consists of 13 residues. CDR1 is SEHNR, CDR2 FQNEAQ, per germline (reference sequence). V was cut by 2 bases and J by 2 bases, with 5 bases left in between.

This clone was observed a single time. The V and J genes are TRBV18 and TRBJ2-1, with 9 bases lining up with TRBD1. V gave up 6 bases and J gave up 0 bases; unmatched junction bases: 3. Germline V CDR1 and CDR2: KGHSH, LQKENI. The CDR3 is made up of 15 amino acids. DNA of the CDR3: TGTGCCAGCTCCGCGGGACAGGGCTCCTACAATGAGCAGTTCTTC. It translates to CASSAGQGSYNEQFF.

V and J are TRBV2 and TRBJ2-6; no reliable D call. CDR3 size: 17 residues. Germline V gene data show CDR1 as SNHLY and CDR2 as FYNNEI. Trimming pared 6 bases from V and 0 bases from J, leaving 15 bases between. The chain's CDR3 is CASRGNALDSGANVLTF. DNA of the CDR3: TGTGCCAGCAGAGGAAATGCCCTAGACTCTGGGGCCAACGTCCTGACTTTC.

This chain connects TRBV7-2 to TRBJ2-7, with 7 bases fitting TRBD1. Germline assignment: CDR1 SGHTA and CDR2 FQGNSA. After removal of 3 bases from V and 0 bases from J, the junction contained 5 bases not matched to a gene. The CDR3 extends over 15 amino acids. CDR3 DNA: TGTGCCAGCAGCTTCGACAGGGCTAGCTCCTACGAGCAGTACTTC. Translating gives CASSFDRASSYEQYF.

This chain joins TRBV28 and TRBJ2-1; 8 nucleotides agree with TRBD1. Germline trimming cut 3 bases from V and 9 bases from J; bases unmatched to any gene: 10. CDR1 and CDR2 from the germline V gene are MDHEN and SYDVKM. This CDR3 comprises 15 residues. DNA of the CDR3: TGTGCCAGCAGTTTTAGGGGTCAGGGGGCCAGTGAGCAGTTCTTC. This codes for CASSFRGQGASEQFF.

The CDR3 sequence: CATSRDLQGMATEAFF. The DNA for the CDR3 is TGTGCCACCAGCAGAGATCTACAGGGTATGGCCACTGAAGCTTTCTTT. The chain employs TRBV15 and TRBJ1-1; tentative D call: TRBD1 (6 bases). The CDR3 sequence is 16 residues long. Between the trimmed V and J ends, which lost 0 bases and 4 bases, there was a span of 15 bases. Germline assignment: CDR1 LNHNV and CDR2 YYDKDF (reference sequence).

The V gene is TRBV9, the J gene TRBJ2-2; D unresolved. The CDR3 has 15 amino acids. Trimming stripped 4 bases from V and 3 bases from J, with 13 bases between. Germline V gene lookup returns CDR1 SGDLS and CDR2 YYNGEE. The CDR3 region has the DNA TGTGCCAGCAGCTCACCCCGGTTGGACACCGGGGAGCTGTTTTTT. Protein product: CASSSPRLDTGELFF.

J is TRBJ1-1 and V is TRBV10-2, with TRBD1 as a possible D gene (5 bases). Between the trimmed V and J ends, which lost 0 bases and 5 bases, there was a span of 7 bases. Germline lookup yields CDR1 WSHSY and CDR2 SAAADI. The CDR3 runs 13 residues. CDR3 loop: CASSESTVTEAFF. The CDR3 DNA reads TGCGCCAGCAGTGAGTCGACAGTTACTGAAGCTTTCTTT.

This clone was counted a few times. The chain has TRBV2 and TRBJ1-2; D is unresolved. V lost 6 bases and J 5 bases, leaving 7 bases between the germline ends. The germline V gene has CDR1 SNHLY and CDR2 FYNNEI. This CDR3 has 11 amino acids. The CDR3 reads CASSERYGYTF. The CDR3 DNA reads TGTGCCAGCAGCGAGAGATATGGCTACACCTTC.

This clone occurred once. Here the CDR3 reads CASSLAAESYNEQFF. CDR3 nucleotide sequence: TGCGCCAGCAGCTTGGCTGCGGAGTCCTACAATGAGCAGTTCTTC. The J gene is TRBJ2-1, the V gene TRBV5-1; D remains ambiguous. This CDR3 contains 15 residues. Between the trimmed V and J ends, which lost 0 bases and 1 base, there was a span of 8 bases. CDR1 and CDR2 from the germline V gene are SGHRS and YFSETQ.

As DNA, the CDR3 is TGTGCCAGCAGCTTCGAGGAGGGGACTGAAGCTTTCTTT. It yields the protein CASSFEEGTEAFF. V usage is TRBV7-8 and J usage is TRBJ1-1; perhaps TRBD1 as D (5 bases). V was clipped by 3 bases and J by 5 bases, with 10 bases between them. Germline CDR1 SGHVS, CDR2 FQNEAQ. There are 13 residues in the CDR3.

Only one count was recorded for this clone. This chain joins TRBV5-1 and TRBJ1-3, with D unresolved. Germline CDR1 reads SGHRS; CDR2 reads YFSETQ. The V gene lost 0 bases and the J gene lost 6 bases, with 7 bases spanning the gap. The CDR3 spans 13 residues. The CDR3 DNA sequence: TGCGCCAGCAGCTTGGATTCGTCAAACACCATATATTTT. As protein: CASSLDSSNTIYF.

The chain recombines TRBV5-6 with TRBJ2-7, with 7 bases matching TRBD1. After removal of 3 bases from V and 0 bases from J, the junction contained 6 bases not matched to a gene. Germline lookup yields CDR1 SGHDT and CDR2 YYEEEE. The length of the CDR3 is 15 residues. This CDR3 is CASSSGQEASYEQYF. The CDR3 bases are TGTGCCAGCAGCTCCGGACAGGAGGCCTCCTACGAGCAGTACTTC.

The chain joins TRBV10-3 to TRBJ2-7, with 10 bases fitting TRBD2. This CDR3 comprises 14 residues. Germline assignment: CDR1 ENHRY and CDR2 SYGVKD. With V trimmed by 5 bases and J by 5 bases, 6 bases remained unmatched. This chain's CDR3 is CAISNLAGVNEQYF. The CDR3 coding sequence is TGTGCCATCAGTAACCTAGCGGGAGTGAACGAGCAGTACTTC.

V and J are TRBV18 and TRBJ2-1; no clear D gene. CDR1 is KGHSH, CDR2 LQKENI, per germline. The ends were cut back, 4 bases at V and 0 bases at J, with 10 bases in the middle. The CDR3 has 15 amino acids. CDR3 coding DNA: TGTGCCAGCTCACGGGCGCTGAGCTCCTACAATGAGCAGTTCTTC. Its protein is CASSRALSSYNEQFF. The whole variable domain, filled in from reference TRBV18 and TRBJ2-1, reads NAGVMQNPRHLVRRRGQEARLRCSPMKGHSHVYWYRQLPEEGLKFMVYLQKENIIDESGMPKERFSAEFPKEGPSILRIQQVVRGDSAAYFCASSRALSSYNEQFFGPGTRLTVL.

This sequence joins TRBV4-3 and TRBJ2-7; 8 positions match TRBD1. With V trimmed by 3 bases and J by 0 bases, 7 bases remained unmatched. The germline CDR1 and CDR2 sequences are LGHNA and YSLEER. CDR3 size: 16 residues. CDR3 region: CASSHRTGGSSYEQYF. The CDR3 coding sequence is TGCGCCAGCAGCCACAGAACAGGGGGAAGCTCCTACGAGCAGTACTTC.

The rearrangement links TRBV7-6 to TRBJ2-1; 10 bases line up with TRBD1. The V gene end was trimmed by 3 bases and the J gene end by 8 bases; junction bases not matched to a gene: 7. The CDR3 totals 15 residues. Germline loops: CDR1 SGHVS, CDR2 FNYEAQ. As DNA, the CDR3 is TGTGCCAGCAGCTTCGGGACAGGGGCCTCGGATGAGCAGTTCTTC. Translation gives CASSFGTGASDEQFF.

CDR3 residues: CASSPVTESETQYF. The CDR3 DNA follows: TGCGCCAGCAGCCCAGTGACAGAATCGGAGACCCAGTACTTC. The chain has TRBV5-1 and TRBJ2-5; D perhaps matches TRBD1 (5 bases). The length of the CDR3 is 14 residues. Germline V CDR1 and CDR2: SGHRS, YFSETQ. The V gene lost 4 bases and the J gene lost 5 bases, with 15 bases spanning the gap.

The rearrangement joins TRBV28 to TRBJ1-5, with D perhaps matching TRBD1 (5 bases). Trimming pared 8 bases from V and 4 bases from J, leaving 15 bases between. This CDR3 contains 14 residues. Germline assignment: CDR1 MDHEN and CDR2 SYDVKM. The CDR3 here is CASSLGGDNQPQHF. DNA for the CDR3: TGTGCCAGCTCCCTGGGGGGTGATAATCAGCCCCAGCATTTT.

The chain joins TRBV7-2 to TRBJ2-1; 9 bases line up with TRBD2. Trimming cost V 5 bases and J 7 bases; bases outside gene matches: 9. The CDR3 loop spans 15 amino acids. CDR1 is SGHTA, CDR2 FQGNSA, per germline. The CDR3 spells CASSQGLALGNEQFF. The CDR3 nucleotides are TGTGCCAGCAGCCAAGGACTAGCGCTGGGGAATGAGCAGTTCTTC.

V and J are TRBV27 and TRBJ2-3, with TRBD1 matching over 7 bases. Germline V gene sequence: CDR1 MNHEY, CDR2 SMNVEV (reference sequence). This CDR3 contains 14 residues. V dropped 8 bases and J dropped 5; count of bases not matched to a gene: 10. The CDR3 loop is CASASLRQGDTQYF. CDR3 DNA sequence: TGTGCCAGCGCTAGCCTCAGACAGGGAGATACGCAGTATTTT.

The chain carries TRBV19 and TRBJ2-2, with D possibly matching TRBD1 (6 bases). The CDR3 contains 15 residues. The V gene's germline CDR1 is LNHDA and CDR2 SQIVND (reference sequence). V lost 0 bases and J lost 5, with 10 bases in between. CDR3 amino acids: CASSIDGGWTGELFF. CDR3 nucleotides: TGTGCCAGTAGTATAGATGGGGGCTGGACCGGGGAGCTGTTTTTT.

The rearrangement joins TRBV4-2 to TRBJ1-2; 8 bases fit TRBD1. CDR3 length: 15 residues. CDR1 and CDR2 from the germline V gene are LGHNA and YNFKEQ. Losses at the gene ends were 4 bases for V and 4 bases for J; bases not matched to a gene: 8. CDR3 coding DNA: TGTGCCAGCAGCCCACTTGACAGGGGAACCTATGGCTACACCTTC. This encodes CASSPLDRGTYGYTF.